Described below is a single TCR beta chain sequence and its context. Its antigen is not identified. Study-wide points: Tumor Treg TCRs overlapped most with tumor naive CD4+ cells.

Full-length variable regions came from constant-region reverse primers plus semi-nested Nested Universal Primer A PCR. TCRdb re-called the 5' RACE reads through MiXCR, storing one row per CDR3 protein. The sample consists of over 55,000 distinct CDR3 sequences, 28% of them appearing once. V gave up 6 bases and J gave up 4 bases, with 17 bases separating them. This CDR3 comprises 15 residues. Germline CDR1 and CDR2: SGHDT and YYEEEE. This clonotype was obtained from a female donor with breast cancer. Sequencing was performed on tumor-infiltrating memory CD4+ T cells sorted from the breast tumor. Subset defined: memory CD4+ T cells, CD4+CD45RO+CD25-. V gene TRBV5-6 combines with J gene TRBJ2-1, with D possibly being TRBD2 (6 bases). CDR3 in DNA: TGTGCCAGCACCCTGAGCGGGCTGTCTTACAATGAGCAGTTCTTC. Translating it yields CASTLSGLSYNEQFF.